A single sample gave rise to the 8 T cell receptor beta chains below, sequenced in a study of persistence of HIV-infected CD4 T cells. Their antigens remain unidentified. The immunoSEQ assay was version 4, run in survey mode. Assay: immunoSEQ multiplex PCR; the TCRdb copy retains only in-frame clones and omits some. The sample carries more than 15,000 clones, 75% to 85% recorded once. The stimulus was lysate of CMV-infected fibroblasts, around 9.3 ug/mL. Sorting of responding CD4+ T cells relied on upregulated CD40 ligand together with CD69. The sample consisted of CD4+ T cells sorted from PBMCs after roughly 18-hour stimulation, taken from a patient who received antiretroviral therapy. The receptors were sampled from an adult man with HIV who was CMV-seropositive.

V is TRBV7-9 and J is TRBJ1-1; D gene uncertain. Trimming took off 0 bases at V and 5 bases at J, with 7 bases between the two ends. The CDR3 loop spans 13 amino acids. Per germline, CDR1 SEHNR and CDR2 FQNEAQ (reference sequence). CDR3: CASSLAGPTEAFF. The DNA for the CDR3 is TGTGCCAGCAGCTTAGCCGGGCCGACTGAAGCTTTCTTT. Based on the CDR3 plus reference TRBV7-9 and TRBJ1-1, the full variable domain is DTGVSQNPRHKITKRGQNVTFRCDPISEHNRLYWYRQTLGQGPEFLTYFQNEAQLEKSRLLSDRFSAERPKGSFSTLEIQRTEQGDSAMYLCASSLAGPTEAFFGQGTRLTVV.

The V and J genes are TRBV7-6 and TRBJ2-6, with TRBD1 matching 12 bases. With V trimmed by 4 bases and J by 4 bases, 5 bases remained unmatched. CDR1 and CDR2 from the germline V gene are SGHVS and FNYEAQ. The CDR3 loop spans 17 amino acids. The CDR3 bases are TGTGCCAGCAGCTCCGGGACAGGGGGCCTCGGGGCCAACGTCCTGACTTTC. Its translation: CASSSGTGGLGANVLTF.

V gene TRBV7-8 combines with J gene TRBJ1-6; TRBD1 aligns across 7 bases. The CDR3 extends over 16 amino acids. Per germline, CDR1 SGHVS and CDR2 FQNEAQ. The V gene end was trimmed by 5 bases and the J gene end by 0 bases; junction bases not matched to a gene: 4. CDR3 DNA sequence: TGTGCCAGCAGCCAGACAGGGAGCTCCTATAATTCACCCCTCCACTTT. Its translation is CASSQTGSSYNSPLHF.

This clone was observed once. The chain joins TRBV6-1 to TRBJ2-6; 7 bases map to TRBD2. Trimming cost V 2 bases and J 2 bases; bases outside gene matches: 3. CDR3 length: 16 amino acids. Germline V gene data show CDR1 as MNHNS and CDR2 as SASEGT. CDR3 nucleotide sequence: TGTGCCAGCAGTGAAATCGGGGGGACTGGGGCCAACGTCCTGACTTTC. Translating gives CASSEIGGTGANVLTF.

The chain links TRBV3-1 (or the pseudogene TRBV3-2) to TRBJ1-1; D remains ambiguous. CDR1 and CDR2 (germline): LGHDT, YNNKEL (reference sequence). V dropped 0 bases and J dropped 1 base, with 6 bases sitting between them. The CDR3 covers 14 residues. CDR3 region: CASSQETGNTEAFF. CDR3 nucleotide sequence: TGTGCCAGCAGCCAAGAGACTGGGAACACTGAAGCTTTCTTT.

This chain joins TRBV3-1 (or the pseudogene TRBV3-2) and TRBJ2-1, with D unclear. From germline, CDR1 is LGHDT and CDR2 YNNKEL (reference sequence). The CDR3 consists of 15 residues. V was pared by 0 bases and J by 7 bases, with 13 bases between. The CDR3 loop is CASSQDIEAGNEQFF. CDR3 nucleotides: TGTGCCAGCAGCCAAGATATCGAGGCTGGGAATGAGCAGTTCTTC.

The chain joins TRBV19 to TRBJ2-3, with D possibly being TRBD2 (6 bases). This CDR3 comprises 15 residues. The V end was cut by 4 bases, the J end by 1 base, with 12 bases between. Germline-derived CDR1 and CDR2 are LNHDA and SQIVND (reference sequence). The CDR3 bases are TGTGCCAGTAGTAGCGGCTGGGGGGGCACAGATACGCAGTATTTT. It specifies CASSSGWGGTDTQYF.

This chain links TRBV6-5 with TRBJ1-1; no clear D. Germline values: CDR1 MNHEY, CDR2 SVGAGI. The CDR3 consists of 12 residues. V gave up 6 bases and J gave up 3 bases, with 8 bases separating them. CDR3 coding DNA: TGTGCCAGCAGGAGGTCGGACACTGAAGCTTTCTTT. Encoded protein: CASRRSDTEAFF.